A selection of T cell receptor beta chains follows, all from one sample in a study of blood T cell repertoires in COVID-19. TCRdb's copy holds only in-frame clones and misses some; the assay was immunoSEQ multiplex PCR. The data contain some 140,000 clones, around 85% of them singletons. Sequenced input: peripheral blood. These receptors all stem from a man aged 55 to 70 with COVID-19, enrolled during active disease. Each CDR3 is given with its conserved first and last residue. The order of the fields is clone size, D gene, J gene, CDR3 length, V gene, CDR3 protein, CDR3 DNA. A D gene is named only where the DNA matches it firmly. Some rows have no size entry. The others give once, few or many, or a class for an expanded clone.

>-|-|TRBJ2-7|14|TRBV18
CASSPYTGTYEQYF
TGTGCCAGCTCACCTTATACAGGGACCTACGAGCAGTACTTC
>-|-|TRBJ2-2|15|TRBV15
CATSSDTSNTGELFF
TGTGCCACCAGCAGCGACACCTCGAACACCGGGGAGCTGTTTTTT
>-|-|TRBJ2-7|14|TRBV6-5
CASRRAGGSYEQYF
TGTGCCAGTAGGAGGGCAGGTGGGTCCTACGAGCAGTACTTC
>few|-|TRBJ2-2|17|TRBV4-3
CASSQDIFRTDTGELFF
TGCGCCAGCAGCCAAGATATTTTTAGAACTGACACCGGGGAGCTGTTTTTT
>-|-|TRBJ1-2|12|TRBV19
CATRTALYGYTF
TGTGCCACCCGGACAGCACTCTATGGCTACACCTTC
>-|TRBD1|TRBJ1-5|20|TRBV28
CASSLSKQGAVNIITQPQHF
TGTGCCAGCAGTTTATCCAAACAGGGGGCTGTGAATATTATCACTCAGCCCCAGCATTTT
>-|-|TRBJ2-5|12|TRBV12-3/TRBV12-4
CASRDYGEAQYF
TGTGCCAGCAGGGACTATGGCGAAGCCCAGTACTTC
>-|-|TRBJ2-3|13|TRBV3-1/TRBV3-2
CASSQVLPDTQYF
TGTGCCAGCAGCCAAGTACTCCCCGATACGCAGTATTTT
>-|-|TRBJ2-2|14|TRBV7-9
CASSSLANTGELFF
TGTGCCAGCAGCTCCCTCGCGAACACCGGGGAGCTGTTTTTT
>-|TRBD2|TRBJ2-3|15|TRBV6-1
CASGSGGTSTDTQYF
TGTGCCAGCGGTAGCGGGGGGACTAGCACAGATACGCAGTATTTT
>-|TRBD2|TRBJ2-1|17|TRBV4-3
CASSPRIAGGGSYEQFF
TGCGCCAGCAGCCCAAGAATAGCGGGAGGCGGGAGCTATGAGCAGTTCTTC
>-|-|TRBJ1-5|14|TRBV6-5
CASASDSSNQPQHF
TGTGCCAGCGCGAGTGACAGTAGCAATCAGCCCCAGCATTTT
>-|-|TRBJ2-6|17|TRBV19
CASSINTGFSGANVLTF
TGTGCCAGTAGTATAAACACAGGGTTCTCTGGGGCCAACGTCCTGACTTTC
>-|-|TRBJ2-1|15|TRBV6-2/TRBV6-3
CASSYARLAYNEQFF
TGTGCCAGCAGTTACGCGAGACTAGCCTACAATGAGCAGTTCTTC
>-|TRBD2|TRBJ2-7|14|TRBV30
CAWSATSVAYEQYF
TGTGCCTGGAGTGCGACTAGCGTTGCCTACGAGCAGTACTTC
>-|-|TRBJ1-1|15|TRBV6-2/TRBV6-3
CASSYHKQMNTEAFF
TGTGCCAGCAGTTACCACAAACAGATGAACACTGAAGCTTTCTTT
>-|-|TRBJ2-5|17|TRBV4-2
CASSPAVGTIYQETQYF
TGTGCCAGCAGCCCCGCCGTGGGGACAATTTACCAAGAGACCCAGTACTTC
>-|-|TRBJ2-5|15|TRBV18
CASSPREQGWETQYF
TGTGCCAGCTCACCAAGAGAACAGGGTTGGGAGACCCAGTACTTC
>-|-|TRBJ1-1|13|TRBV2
CASKGEGDTEAFF
TGTGCCAGCAAGGGAGAGGGAGACACTGAAGCTTTCTTT
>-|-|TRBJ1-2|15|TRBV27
CASSPGAGWTYGYTF
TGTGCCAGCAGTCCAGGGGCCGGGTGGACCTATGGCTACACCTTC
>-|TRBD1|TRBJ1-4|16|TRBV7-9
CASSSGQGARNEKLFF
TGTGCCAGCAGCTCCGGACAGGGGGCGCGTAATGAAAAACTGTTTTTT
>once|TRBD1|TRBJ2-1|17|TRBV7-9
CASSLGQTGTGYNEQFF
TGTGCCAGCAGCTTAGGTCAGACAGGGACAGGGTACAATGAGCAGTTCTTC
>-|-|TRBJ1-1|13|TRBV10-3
CAIRRGMNTEAFF
TGTGCCATCAGGCGGGGCATGAACACTGAAGCTTTCTTT
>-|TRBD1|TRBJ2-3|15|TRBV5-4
CASSIGQGTTDTQYF
TGTGCCAGCAGCATCGGACAGGGTACCACAGATACGCAGTATTTT
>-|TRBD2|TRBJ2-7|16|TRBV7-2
CASSAGTSRAEGEQYF
TGTGCCAGCAGCGCTGGGACTAGTCGGGCCGAGGGGGAGCAGTACTTC
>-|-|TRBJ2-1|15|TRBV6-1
CASSDRRSSYNEQFF
TGTGCCAGCAGTGACAGACGGAGCTCCTACAATGAGCAGTTCTTC
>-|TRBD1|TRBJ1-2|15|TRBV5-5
CASSSQGNPPHGYTF
TGTGCCAGCAGCTCACAGGGGAACCCCCCCCATGGCTACACCTTC
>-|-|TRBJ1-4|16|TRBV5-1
CASSLTSVGREEKLFF
TGCGCCAGCAGCTTGACCTCCGTGGGGCGAGAGGAAAAACTGTTTTTT
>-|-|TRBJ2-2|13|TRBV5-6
CASNRMTTGELFF
TGTGCCAGCAATAGGATGACAACCGGGGAGCTGTTTTTT
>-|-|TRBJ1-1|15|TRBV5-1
CASSLGQPSGTEAFF
TGCGCCAGCAGCTTGGGACAGCCATCGGGCACTGAAGCTTTCTTT
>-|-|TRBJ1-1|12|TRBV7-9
CASSFRNTEAFF
TGTGCCAGCAGCTTCAGGAACACTGAAGCTTTCTTT
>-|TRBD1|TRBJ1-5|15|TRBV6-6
CASTRDRGSNQPQHF
TGTGCCAGCACCAGGGACAGGGGATCCAATCAGCCCCAGCATTTT
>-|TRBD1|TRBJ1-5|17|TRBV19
CASKELYRGPYNQPQHF
TGTGCCAGTAAAGAACTCTACAGGGGGCCTTACAATCAGCCCCAGCATTTT
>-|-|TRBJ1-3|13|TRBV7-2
CASSSLSGNTIYF
TGTGCCAGCAGTAGTCTCTCTGGAAACACCATATATTTT
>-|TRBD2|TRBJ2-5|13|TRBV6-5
CATVTSGQETQYF
TGTGCCACAGTTACTAGCGGCCAAGAGACCCAGTACTTC
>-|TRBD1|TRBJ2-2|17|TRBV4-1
CASSQLGTGRVTGELFF
TGCGCCAGCAGCCAACTTGGGACAGGGAGAGTGACCGGGGAGCTGTTTTTT
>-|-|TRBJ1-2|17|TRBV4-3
CASSRVPVSTANYGYTF
TGCGCCAGCAGCCGAGTCCCCGTCTCAACAGCTAACTATGGCTACACCTTC
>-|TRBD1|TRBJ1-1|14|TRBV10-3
CAISVGQGNTEAFF
TGTGCCATCAGTGTTGGACAGGGGAACACTGAAGCTTTCTTT
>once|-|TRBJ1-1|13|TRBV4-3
CASSQWGRSEAFF
TGCGCCAGCAGCCAATGGGGGCGGAGTGAAGCTTTCTTT
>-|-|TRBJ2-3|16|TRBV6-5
CASSYSILSITDTQYF
TGTGCCAGCAGTTACTCCATCCTAAGTATCACAGATACGCAGTATTTT
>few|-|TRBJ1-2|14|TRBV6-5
CASRAPRQIYGYTF
TGTGCCAGCAGGGCCCCCCGACAGATCTATGGCTACACCTTC
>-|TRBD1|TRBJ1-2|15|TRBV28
CASRDRARRNYGYTF
TGTGCCAGCAGGGACAGGGCCCGCCGTAACTATGGCTACACCTTC
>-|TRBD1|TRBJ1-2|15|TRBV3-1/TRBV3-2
CASSQQTTGYSGYTF
TGTGCCAGCAGCCAACAAACGACAGGGTATAGTGGCTACACCTTC
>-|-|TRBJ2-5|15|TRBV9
CASSVASGLLETQYF
TGTGCCAGCAGCGTCGCTAGTGGGTTGTTAGAGACCCAGTACTTC
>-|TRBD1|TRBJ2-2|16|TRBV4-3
CASSHAGTEITGELFF
TGCGCCAGCAGCCACGCCGGGACAGAAATCACCGGGGAGCTGTTTTTT
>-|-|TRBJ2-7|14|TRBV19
CASSISKSGLKQYF
TGTGCCAGTAGTATCTCAAAGTCAGGGCTCAAGCAGTACTTC
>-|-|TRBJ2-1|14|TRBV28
CASRRGGGYNEQFF
TGTGCCAGCAGAAGAGGGGGGGGTTACAATGAGCAGTTCTTC
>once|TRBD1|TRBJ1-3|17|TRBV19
CASSTPGQVISGNTIYF
TGTGCCAGTAGTACCCCGGGACAGGTGATCTCTGGAAACACCATATATTTT
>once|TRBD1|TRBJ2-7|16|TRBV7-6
CASSLGQGMGTYEQYF
TGTGCCAGCAGCTTGGGACAGGGGATGGGTACATACGAGCAGTACTTC
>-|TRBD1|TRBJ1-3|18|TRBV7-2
CASSRERDRGQSGNTIYF
TGTGCCAGCAGCAGAGAACGGGACAGGGGGCAGAGTGGAAACACCATATATTTT